This T cell receptor (beta chain) was sequenced in a study of T cells in Graves' hyperthyroidism and ophthalmopathy (dated by TCRdb to about 2019). For the study in its entirety: Peripheral blood was sampled at the time of initial diagnosis, prior to any treatment. To identify TCR V-J signatures that set the groups apart, the researchers used a discovery cohort of 100 or so patients, made up of 40 to 45 with Graves' ophthalmopathy and about 60 with stable Graves' hyperthyroidism. Whether ophthalmopathy could be predicted prospectively was tested in an independent validation cohort made up of approximately 19 hyperthyroidism patients plus 17 patients who later progressed to ophthalmopathy. The roughly 94 discovery patients were randomly divided into training and test sets at a 7:3 ratio. The study also compared thyroid tissue and blood T-cell repertoires from five or six Graves' hyperthyroidism patients. Once sampling was done, hyperthyroidism patients were given methimazole at a starting dose of 30 mg daily, whereas ophthalmopathy patients were given high-dose intravenous methylprednisolone. The paper reports TCR Vbeta CDR3 sequencing of about 140 peripheral blood samples: around 45 ophthalmopathy, about 75 hyperthyroidism and 17 progressor patients.

At the junction V is shortened by 2 bases and J by 0 bases, with 10 bases in between. The CDR3 spans 15 residues, from the cysteine through the phenylalanine. The retained sequence is limited to the CDR3, 45 bases, with the frame set at the first base. Reading the germline V gene gives CDR1 MNHEY and CDR2 SVGAGI. TCR beta CDR3 regions were amplified from RNA transcripts. The first round of RT-PCR for the TCR CDR3 was performed with the HTBI primer set and the Qiagen OneStep RT-PCR kit. A second multiplex PCR round built the libraries, followed by size selection and purification. Sequencing of the libraries was done on an Illumina HiSeq2000 using paired-end 100 bp reads. Under the source paper's analysis protocol: SOAPnuke was used to process the raw data, throwing out any read that contained adapters or uncalled bases, had a mean Phred below 15, or lacked an exact constant-primer or identifier match. COPE v1.2.5 was used to merge the high-quality paired reads, and each unique nucleotide sequence was defined as a clonotype. MiTCR v1.1 was used to align the clonotypes against IMGT TRBV, TRBD and TRBJ reference segments. The analysis was restricted to V-J combinations with a frequency above 0.0001, which together covered 99.2% of the repertoires. The TCS score was defined as F50 (clonal expansion) divided by E x V (chaos), with BLOSUM62-based TCRdist calculated between CDR3 peptides within each V-J. Welch's t-statistics and random forest reduced 500 to 550 V-J features to roughly 13, which were used in a naive Bayes classifier (R e1071). The public reads were run again by TCRdb, first through fastp at Q25 and then through MiXCR, and only productive beta chains were kept. Every CDR3 protein is listed once, alongside the most common genes and DNA of its rows. The V and J calls here are based on TCRdb, not the publication. Across this sample there are about 620,000 distinct CDR3 sequences, with 15% to 20% seen only once. The top ten clonotypes cover 3% to 4.5% of the sample.

Stable Graves' hyperthyroidism was defined as the absence of progression to ophthalmopathy over 18 months of follow-up. Hyperthyroidism patients were aged 18 to 65 years and newly diagnosed, with disease duration of less than 2 months. Any patient with an uncontrolled infection, another autoimmune disease, pregnancy or lactation was excluded. Clinical symptoms, serum thyroxine and TRAb, thyroid ultrasound, and orbital computed tomography formed the basis for the diagnoses. Ficoll-Paque density gradient centrifugation was used to isolate PBMCs from about 10 ml of fresh peripheral blood. Trizol reagent was used to extract total RNA, and RNA quality was then checked on an Agilent 2100 Bioanalyzer. Broader findings and caveats from the paper: In cross-validation, a model built on a 13 V-J signature told ophthalmopathy apart from stable hyperthyroidism with 87.88% sensitivity and around 83% specificity, and in testing the same model reached 80%/75%. Blood samples also contained most of the expanded thyroid clonotypes (frequency above 0.001), which suggests that blood repertoires may reflect thyroid immune responses. Sample size was not statistically predetermined, and investigators were not blinded to group allocation. During validation, the model predicted progression to ophthalmopathy a median of approximately 6.5 months ahead of onset, with almost 71% sensitivity and 72.22% specificity.

This clonotype was counted only a few times. The clone's antigen remains unknown. No base quality information exists; no much larger clone differs at one position. Here the chain combines TRBV6-5 and TRBJ1-2; too little of a D gene remains to name it. The origin of this receptor is a woman younger than 45 with Graves' hyperthyroidism. Sequenced sample: blood. The nucleotide sequence reads as follows: TGTGCCAGCAGTTACAGGCAGAGCGCTAACTATGGCTACACCTTC. It codes for CASSYRQSANYGYTF.